This is a list of T cell receptor beta chains from one sample in a study of blood T cell repertoires in COVID-19. Profiled with immunoSEQ multiplex PCR; TCRdb holds only in-frame clones, not every one. The data hold about 210,000 clones, with 82% observed a single time. Sequenced material: peripheral blood. Source of these receptors: a woman in her fifties or sixties with COVID-19, enrolled during active disease. CDR3s include the opening cysteine and the closing phenylalanine or tryptophan. A D gene is named only where the DNA matches it firmly. Only some rows state a clone size, as once, few, many or a class for expanded clones.

size,V,D,J,DNA,CDR3
NA,TRBV5-5,TRBD1,TRBJ2-1,TGTGCCAGCAGCTTGGGGGGCGGGACAGGGAACCCCTCCTACAATGAGCAGTTCTTC,CASSLGGGTGNPSYNEQFF
NA,TRBV18,TRBD2,TRBJ2-1,TGTGCCAGCTCACCAATAGCGGGAAGCTCCTACAATGAGCAGTTCTTC,CASSPIAGSSYNEQFF
few,TRBV15,NA,TRBJ1-5,TGTGCCACCAGCAGCTTCCCGGGCCCGGGAGGTCAGCCCCAGCATTTT,CATSSFPGPGGQPQHF
NA,TRBV18,TRBD2,TRBJ2-7,TGTGCCAGCTCACCCTTGGCGGGAGGGCCCTACGAGCAGTACTTC,CASSPLAGGPYEQYF
NA,TRBV6-5,TRBD1,TRBJ2-7,TGTGCCAGCAGTCGAGGGACAGGGGGGAACGAGCAGTACTTC,CASSRGTGGNEQYF
NA,TRBV6-5,NA,TRBJ2-2,TGTGCCAGCAGTTACGACAAGAACACCGGGGAGCTGTTTTTT,CASSYDKNTGELFF
NA,TRBV5-1,TRBD1,TRBJ2-1,TGCGCCAGCAGCTTAGGGGGCGCGGTCGATGAGCAGTTCTTC,CASSLGGAVDEQFF
NA,TRBV11-1,NA,TRBJ1-2,TGTGCCAGCAGCTTAGCGCGAGCGGATCTTAACTATGGCTACACCTTC,CASSLARADLNYGYTF
NA,TRBV14,NA,TRBJ1-1,TGTGCCAGCGGGTCGACTCCTTGGGACACTGAAGCTTTCTTT,CASGSTPWDTEAFF
NA,TRBV11-3,NA,TRBJ2-1,TGTGCCAGCAGTTCGACCCTAAGGGGTGAGCAGTTCTTC,CASSSTLRGEQFF
NA,TRBV7-9,NA,TRBJ2-2,TGTGCCAGCAGCTTAGAAGGGGAGGCCGGGGAGCTGTTTTTT,CASSLEGEAGELFF
NA,TRBV24-1,NA,TRBJ2-3,TGTGCCACCAGTGATAGTATAGCGTCCTCGGCAGATACGCAGTATTTT,CATSDSIASSADTQYF
NA,TRBV9,NA,TRBJ1-2,TGTGCCAGCCGCGGGCGGGGGGCGGGGTATGGCTACACCTTC,CASRGRGAGYGYTF
few,TRBV4-3,NA,TRBJ2-2,TGCGCCAGCAGCCAAGAGTATAACGGGAGATATACCGGGGAGCTGTTTTTT,CASSQEYNGRYTGELFF
NA,TRBV3-1/TRBV3-2,TRBD1,TRBJ1-2,TGTGCCAGCAGCGGGAAAGGACAGGGAAATTATGGCTACACCTTC,CASSGKGQGNYGYTF
NA,TRBV7-9,NA,TRBJ1-1,TGTGCCAGCAGCTTAGGAGGGATGAACACTGAAGCTTTCTTT,CASSLGGMNTEAFF
few,TRBV6-5,TRBD2,TRBJ2-5,TGTGCCAGCAGGCCGACTAGCGGGGGATGGGAGACCCAGTACTTC,CASRPTSGGWETQYF
NA,TRBV3-1/TRBV3-2,TRBD2,TRBJ2-5,TGTGCCAGCAGCCATACCCGGGGGGGCCTGGGGGAGACCCAGTACTTC,CASSHTRGGLGETQYF
NA,TRBV5-1,NA,TRBJ2-3,TGCGCCAGCAGCTTGGAGGGGCGCGGGGCAGATACGCAGTATTTT,CASSLEGRGADTQYF
NA,TRBV27,NA,TRBJ1-1,TGTGCCAGCAGTTTCCAACGGGGGTTGAACACTGAAGCTTTCTTT,CASSFQRGLNTEAFF
NA,TRBV6-1,TRBD2,TRBJ2-2,TGTGCCAGCAGTGGACTAGCGGCATACAACACCGGGGAGCTGTTTTTT,CASSGLAAYNTGELFF
NA,TRBV6-5,TRBD1,TRBJ1-1,TGTGCCAGCAGGCCCCTGGGACAGATGGCTGAAGCTTTCTTT,CASRPLGQMAEAFF
NA,TRBV15,NA,TRBJ2-7,TGTGCCACCAGCGGAGACGGGATCTACGAGCAGTACTTC,CATSGDGIYEQYF
NA,TRBV28,TRBD1,TRBJ1-6,TGTGCCAGCAGCGCGCAGGGGGCCCGGAATTCACCCCTCCACTTT,CASSAQGARNSPLHF
NA,TRBV21-1,NA,TRBJ2-7,TGTGCCAGCAGCACGGGGACTAGCGGGATAGGACCTACCTACGAGCAGTACTTC,CASSTGTSGIGPTYEQYF
few,TRBV2,NA,TRBJ1-5,TGTGCCAGCAGGGCAGGGGATAGCAATCAGCCCCAGCATTTT,CASRAGDSNQPQHF
NA,TRBV19,NA,TRBJ1-2,TGTGCCAGTACATTTACAGGGAACTATGGCTACACCTTC,CASTFTGNYGYTF
NA,TRBV2,TRBD1,TRBJ1-2,TGTGCCAGCAGTGAAAATTCCGGGACAGGCGGTTATGGCTACACCTTC,CASSENSGTGGYGYTF
NA,TRBV4-1,TRBD1,TRBJ2-7,TGCGCCAGCAGCCAAGCAGACAGGGGTGGCGAGCAGTACTTC,CASSQADRGGEQYF
NA,TRBV19,TRBD1,TRBJ1-5,TGTGCCAGTAGCCGACAGGGGGGTCAGCCCCAGCATTTT,CASSRQGGQPQHF
NA,TRBV28,NA,TRBJ2-3,TGTGCCAGCAGTTCCGGAGTTGATACGCAGTATTTT,CASSSGVDTQYF